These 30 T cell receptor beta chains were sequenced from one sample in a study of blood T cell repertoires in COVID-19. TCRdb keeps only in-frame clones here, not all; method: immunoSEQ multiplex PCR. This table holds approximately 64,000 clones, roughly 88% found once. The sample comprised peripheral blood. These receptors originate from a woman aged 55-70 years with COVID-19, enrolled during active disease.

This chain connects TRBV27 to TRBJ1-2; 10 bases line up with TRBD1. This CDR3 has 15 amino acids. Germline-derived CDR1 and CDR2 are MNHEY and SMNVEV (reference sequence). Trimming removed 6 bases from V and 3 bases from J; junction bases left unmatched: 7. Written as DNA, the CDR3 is TGTGCCAGCAGAGTGCGACAGGGGGCGTACTATGGCTACACCTTC. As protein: CASRVRQGAYYGYTF.

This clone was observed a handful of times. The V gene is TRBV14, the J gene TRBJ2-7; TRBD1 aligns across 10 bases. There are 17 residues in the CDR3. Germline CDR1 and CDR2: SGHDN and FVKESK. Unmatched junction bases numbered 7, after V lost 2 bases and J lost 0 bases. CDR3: CASSQQAGQGSSYEQYF. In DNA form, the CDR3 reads TGTGCCAGCAGCCAACAGGCGGGACAGGGGTCCTCCTACGAGCAGTACTTC. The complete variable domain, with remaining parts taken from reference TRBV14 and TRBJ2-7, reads EAGVTQFPSHSVIEKGQTVTLRCDPISGHDNLYWYRRVMGKEIKFLLHFVKESKQDESGMPNNRFLAERTGGTYSTLKVQPAELEDSGVYFCASSQQAGQGSSYEQYFGPGTRLTVT.

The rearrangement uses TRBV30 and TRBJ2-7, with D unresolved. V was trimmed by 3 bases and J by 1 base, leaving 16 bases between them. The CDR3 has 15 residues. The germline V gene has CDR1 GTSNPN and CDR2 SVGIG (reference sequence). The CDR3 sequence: CAWSRPGTRSYEQYF. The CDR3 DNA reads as TGTGCCTGGAGCCGACCGGGTACAAGATCCTACGAGCAGTACTTC.

CDR3 residues: CASSDYRLDTEAFF. CDR3 nucleotide sequence: TGTGCCAGCAGTGATTACAGGTTGGACACTGAAGCTTTCTTT. The chain employs TRBV2 and TRBJ1-1; perhaps TRBD1 as D (5 bases). The CDR3 has 14 residues. V lost 3 bases and J 3 bases, leaving 11 bases between the germline ends. The germline V gene has CDR1 SNHLY and CDR2 FYNNEI.

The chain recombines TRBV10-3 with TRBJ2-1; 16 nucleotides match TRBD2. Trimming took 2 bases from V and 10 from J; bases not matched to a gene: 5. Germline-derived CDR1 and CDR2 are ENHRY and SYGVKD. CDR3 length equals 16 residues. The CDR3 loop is CAISEEGGLAGGEQFF. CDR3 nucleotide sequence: TGTGCCATCAGTGAGGAGGGGGGACTAGCGGGGGGGGAGCAGTTCTTC.

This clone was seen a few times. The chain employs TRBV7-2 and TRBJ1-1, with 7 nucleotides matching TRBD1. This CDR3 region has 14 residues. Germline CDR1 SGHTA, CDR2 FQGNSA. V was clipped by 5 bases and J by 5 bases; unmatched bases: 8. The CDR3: CASSPTGDPTEAFF. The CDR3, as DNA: TGTGCCAGCAGCCCCACAGGGGATCCGACTGAAGCTTTCTTT.

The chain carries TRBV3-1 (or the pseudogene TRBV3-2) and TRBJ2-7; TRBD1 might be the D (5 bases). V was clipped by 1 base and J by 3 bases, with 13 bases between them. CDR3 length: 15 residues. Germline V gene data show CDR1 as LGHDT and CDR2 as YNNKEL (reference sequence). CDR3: CASSQGGRGVYEQYF. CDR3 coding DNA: TGTGCCAGCAGCCAAGGAGGTAGGGGCGTCTACGAGCAGTACTTC.

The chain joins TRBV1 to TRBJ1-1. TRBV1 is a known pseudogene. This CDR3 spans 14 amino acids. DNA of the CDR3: TGCACCAGCAGCCAAGATCTCCGGGGGACTGAAGCTTTCTTT. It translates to CTSSQDLRGTEAFF.

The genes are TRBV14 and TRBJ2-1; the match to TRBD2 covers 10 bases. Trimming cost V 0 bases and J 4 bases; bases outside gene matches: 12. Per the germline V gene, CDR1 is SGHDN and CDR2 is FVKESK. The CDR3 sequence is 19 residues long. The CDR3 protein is CASSQDRGWTSGSYNEQFF. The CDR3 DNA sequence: TGTGCCAGCAGCCAAGATAGGGGCTGGACTAGCGGATCTTACAATGAGCAGTTCTTC.

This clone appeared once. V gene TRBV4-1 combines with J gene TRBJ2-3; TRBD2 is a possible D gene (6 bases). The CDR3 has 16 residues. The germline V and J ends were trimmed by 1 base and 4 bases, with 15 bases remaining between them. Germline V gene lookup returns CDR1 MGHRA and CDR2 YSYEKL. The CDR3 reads CASSQVGPTRADTQYF. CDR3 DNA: TGCGCCAGCAGCCAAGTAGGCCCGACTAGAGCAGATACGCAGTATTTT.

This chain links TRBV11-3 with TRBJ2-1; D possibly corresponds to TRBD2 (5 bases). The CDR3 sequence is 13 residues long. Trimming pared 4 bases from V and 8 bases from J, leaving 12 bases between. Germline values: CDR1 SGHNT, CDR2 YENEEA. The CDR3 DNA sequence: TGTGCCAGCAGCTCCTACGGGGTTTATGAGCAGTTCTTC. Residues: CASSSYGVYEQFF.

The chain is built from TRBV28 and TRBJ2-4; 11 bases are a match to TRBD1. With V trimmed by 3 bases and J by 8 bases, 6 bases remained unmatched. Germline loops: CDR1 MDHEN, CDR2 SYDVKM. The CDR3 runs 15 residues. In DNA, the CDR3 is TGTGCCAGCAGTTTCAGGACAGGGGGCAGGGACATTCAGTACTTC. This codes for CASSFRTGGRDIQYF.

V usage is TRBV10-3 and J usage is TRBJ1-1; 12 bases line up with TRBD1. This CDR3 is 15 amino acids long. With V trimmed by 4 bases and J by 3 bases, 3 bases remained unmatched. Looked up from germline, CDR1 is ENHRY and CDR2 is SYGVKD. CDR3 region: CAISGDRGQDTEAFF. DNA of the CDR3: TGTGCCATCAGTGGGGACAGGGGGCAGGACACTGAAGCTTTCTTT.

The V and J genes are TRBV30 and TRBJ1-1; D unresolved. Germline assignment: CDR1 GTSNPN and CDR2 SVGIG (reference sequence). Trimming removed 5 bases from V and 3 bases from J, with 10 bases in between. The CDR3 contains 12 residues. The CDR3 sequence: CAWGPEYTEAFF. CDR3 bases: TGTGCCTGGGGCCCAGAATACACTGAAGCTTTCTTT. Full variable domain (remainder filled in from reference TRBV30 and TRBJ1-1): SQTIHQWPATLVQPVGSPLSLECTVEGTSNPNLYWYRQAAGRGLQLLFYSVGIGQISSEVPQNLSASRPQDRQFILSSKKLLLSDSGFYLCAWGPEYTEAFFGQGTRLTVV.

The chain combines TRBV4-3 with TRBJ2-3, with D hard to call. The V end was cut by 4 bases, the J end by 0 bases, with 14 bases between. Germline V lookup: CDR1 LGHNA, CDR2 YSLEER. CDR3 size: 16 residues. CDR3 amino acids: CASSRAPGDSTDTQYF. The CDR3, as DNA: TGCGCCAGCAGCCGCGCCCCAGGCGATAGCACAGATACGCAGTATTTT.

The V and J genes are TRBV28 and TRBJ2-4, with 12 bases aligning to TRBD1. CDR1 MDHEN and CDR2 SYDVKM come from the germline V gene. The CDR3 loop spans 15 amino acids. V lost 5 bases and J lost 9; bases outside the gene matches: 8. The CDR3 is CASSVPGTGGGIQYF. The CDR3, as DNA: TGTGCCAGCAGTGTACCCGGGACAGGGGGCGGCATTCAGTACTTC.

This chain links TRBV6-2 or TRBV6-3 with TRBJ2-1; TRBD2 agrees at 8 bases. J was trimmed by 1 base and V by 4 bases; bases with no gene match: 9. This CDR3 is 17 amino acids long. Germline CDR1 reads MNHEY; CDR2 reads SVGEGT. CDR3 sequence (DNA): TGTGCCAGCAGTTCCGGGCCCCCGGGAGGGTCCTACAATGAGCAGTTCTTC. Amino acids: CASSSGPPGGSYNEQFF.

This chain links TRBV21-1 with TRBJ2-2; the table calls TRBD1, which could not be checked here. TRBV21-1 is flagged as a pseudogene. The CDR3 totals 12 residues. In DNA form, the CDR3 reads TGTGCCAGCAGCAAAAACAAGGGGGAGCTGTTTTTT. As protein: CASSKNKGELFF.

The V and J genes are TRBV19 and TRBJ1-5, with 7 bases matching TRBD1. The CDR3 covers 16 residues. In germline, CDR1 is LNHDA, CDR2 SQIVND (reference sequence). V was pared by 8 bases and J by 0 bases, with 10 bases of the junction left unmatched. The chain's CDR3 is CASRGDSRYSNQPQHF. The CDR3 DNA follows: TGTGCCAGTCGAGGGGACAGCCGATATAGCAATCAGCCCCAGCATTTT.

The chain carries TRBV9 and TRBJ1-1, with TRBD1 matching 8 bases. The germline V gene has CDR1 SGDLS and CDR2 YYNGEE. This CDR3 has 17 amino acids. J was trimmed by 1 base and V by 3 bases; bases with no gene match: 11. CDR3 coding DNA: TGTGCCAGCAGCGCCCACCCCCGACAGGGGCCGAACACTGAAGCTTTCTTT. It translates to CASSAHPRQGPNTEAFF.

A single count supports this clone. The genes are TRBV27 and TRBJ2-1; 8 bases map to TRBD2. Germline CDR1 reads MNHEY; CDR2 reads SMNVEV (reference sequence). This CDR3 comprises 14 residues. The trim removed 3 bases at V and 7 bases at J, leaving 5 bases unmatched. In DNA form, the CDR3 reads TGTGCCAGCAGTTTCATTAGCGGGGAGAATGAGCAGTTCTTC. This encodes CASSFISGENEQFF.

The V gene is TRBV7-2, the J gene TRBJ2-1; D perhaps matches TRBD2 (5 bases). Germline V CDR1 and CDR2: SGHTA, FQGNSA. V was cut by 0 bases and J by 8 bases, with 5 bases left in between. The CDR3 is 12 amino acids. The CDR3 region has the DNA TGTGCCAGCAGCTTAGCTAGCGATGAGCAGTTCTTC. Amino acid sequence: CASSLASDEQFF.

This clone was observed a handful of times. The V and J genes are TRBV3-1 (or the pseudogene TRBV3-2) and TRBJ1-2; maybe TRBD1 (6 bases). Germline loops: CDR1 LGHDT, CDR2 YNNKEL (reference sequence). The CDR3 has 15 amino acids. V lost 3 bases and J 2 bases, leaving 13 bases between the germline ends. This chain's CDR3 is CASSQARTANYGYTF. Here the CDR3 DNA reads TGTGCCAGCAGCCAGGCTCGGACAGCAAACTATGGCTACACCTTC.

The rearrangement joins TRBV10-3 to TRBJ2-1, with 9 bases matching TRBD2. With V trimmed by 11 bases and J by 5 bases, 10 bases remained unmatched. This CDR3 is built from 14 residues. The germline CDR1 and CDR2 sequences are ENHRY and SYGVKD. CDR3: CAAGGAGGDNEQFF. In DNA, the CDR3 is TGTGCCGCTGGAGGGGCGGGAGGGGACAATGAGCAGTTCTTC.

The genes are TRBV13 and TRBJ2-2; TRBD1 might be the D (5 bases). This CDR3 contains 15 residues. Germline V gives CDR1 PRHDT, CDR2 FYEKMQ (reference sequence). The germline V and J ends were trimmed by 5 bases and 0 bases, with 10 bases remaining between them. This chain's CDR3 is CASSPLDTNTGELFF. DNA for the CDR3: TGTGCCAGCAGCCCTTTGGACACGAACACCGGGGAGCTGTTTTTT.

In nucleotides, the CDR3 is TGTGCCAGTAGTCGGACAGGGGGACGAGATACGCAGTATTTT. The encoded protein is CASSRTGGRDTQYF. The rearrangement joins TRBV19 to TRBJ2-3, with TRBD1 matching 10 bases. The CDR3 totals 14 residues. The germline CDR1 and CDR2 sequences are LNHDA and SQIVND (reference sequence). V lost 5 bases, J lost 5 bases, and 4 bases stayed unmatched. The whole variable domain, remainder taken from reference TRBV19 and TRBJ2-3, is DGGITQSPKYLFRKEGQNVTLSCEQNLNHDAMYWYRQDPGQGLRLIYYSQIVNDFQKGDIAEGYSVSREKKESFPLTVTSAQKNPTAFYLCASSRTGGRDTQYFGPGTRLTVL.

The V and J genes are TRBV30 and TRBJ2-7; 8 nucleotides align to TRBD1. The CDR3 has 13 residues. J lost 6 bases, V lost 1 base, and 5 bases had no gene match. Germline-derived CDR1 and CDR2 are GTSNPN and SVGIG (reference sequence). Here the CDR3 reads CAWSGTGMGEQYF. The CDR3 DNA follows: TGTGCCTGGAGTGGGACAGGGATGGGCGAGCAGTACTTC.

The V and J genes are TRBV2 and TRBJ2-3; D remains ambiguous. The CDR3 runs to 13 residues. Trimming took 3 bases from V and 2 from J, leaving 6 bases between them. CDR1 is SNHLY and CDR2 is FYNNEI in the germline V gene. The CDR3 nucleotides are TGTGCCAGCAGTGATCAGGACACAGATACGCAGTATTTT. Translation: CASSDQDTDTQYF.

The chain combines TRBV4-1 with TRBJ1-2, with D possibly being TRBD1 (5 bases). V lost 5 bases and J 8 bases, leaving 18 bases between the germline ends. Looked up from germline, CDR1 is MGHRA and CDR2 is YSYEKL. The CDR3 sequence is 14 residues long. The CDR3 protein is CASSDRGGLRGYTF. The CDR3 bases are TGCGCCAGCAGCGACCGCGGGGGATTACGAGGCTACACCTTC.

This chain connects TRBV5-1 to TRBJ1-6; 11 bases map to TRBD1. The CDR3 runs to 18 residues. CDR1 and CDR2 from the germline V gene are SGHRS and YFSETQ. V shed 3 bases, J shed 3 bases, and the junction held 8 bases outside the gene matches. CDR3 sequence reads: CASSSDLGQGDYNSPLHF. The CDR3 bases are TGCGCCAGCAGCTCAGATCTGGGACAGGGGGACTATAATTCACCCCTCCACTTT.